What follows describes a single T cell receptor beta chain. Its antigen remains unknown. Profiling relied on immunoSEQ multiplex PCR, and the TCRdb table lists in-frame clones only, not all of them. The data show roughly 2.5 million clones, with just over 90% seen just once and around 0.14% held by the top ten. V was cut by 3 bases and J by 1 base, with 9 bases left in between. The CDR3 loop spans 14 amino acids. Looked up from germline, CDR1 is LNHDA and CDR2 is SQIVND (reference sequence). Researchers partitioned CD4+ cells into CD45RA+ naive and CD45RA-negative memory subsets. This entry belongs to a study of shared clonotypes between healthy human individuals. Study background: Per donor, three plates held CD4 naive cells, three held CD4 memory, two held CD8 naive and one held CD8 memory. Study-wide points: The four-donor shared clonotypes exceeded non-shared clonotypes in generation probability, with non-shared ones scoring lower. In this cohort, only blood was sampled, and tissue repertoires likely differ.

Sequences were obtained from naive CD4+ T cells sorted from blood. Described subset: CD45RA+ positively selected. The source is a man younger than 30 in good health. The chain carries TRBV19 and TRBJ1-1; D is ambiguous. CDR3 protein: CASSIKSSNTEAFF. CDR3 bases: TGTGCCAGTAGTATTAAATCCTCGAACACTGAAGCTTTCTTT.